The rows below give T cell receptor beta chains drawn from one sample of a study of T cells in Graves' hyperthyroidism and ophthalmopathy. TCRdb ran MiXCR on the multiplex PCR reads and lists one entry per CDR3 protein. This table holds over 500,000 distinct CDR3 sequences, approximately 15% found once. Material for sequencing was blood. Receptors were obtained from a woman aged 40-49 years with Graves' hyperthyroidism. Both conserved end residues are trimmed from each CDR3. D genes are given only for firm matches.

D gene | J gene | V gene | CDR3 protein
TRBD1 | TRBJ2-6 | TRBV7-6 | ASSRWTGDTSGANVLT
NA | TRBJ2-7 | TRBV30 | AWKVGGPYEQY
NA | TRBJ2-1 | TRBV5-1 | ASSSLPFPAETYNEQF
TRBD2 | TRBJ2-3 | TRBV25-1 | ASSELGTSGDTDTQY
NA | TRBJ2-6 | TRBV5-1 | ASSSQGLGANVLT
NA | TRBJ2-1 | TRBV18 | ASSPPTSENEQF
TRBD2 | TRBJ2-2 | TRBV27 | ASRPSGRVIGELF
NA | TRBJ2-1 | TRBV18 | ASSSPGLSYNEQF
NA | TRBJ1-1 | TRBV19 | ASSVDPYRYTEAF
NA | TRBJ2-2 | TRBV7-9 | ASSFRLAGENTGELF
TRBD2 | TRBJ2-7 | TRBV6-5 | ASSYFGLADQYEQY
TRBD2 | TRBJ2-5 | TRBV4-2 | ASSLSSGTSEETQY
NA | TRBJ2-7 | TRBV12-3/TRBV12-4 | ASSPGRFSGSSYEQY
NA | TRBJ2-7 | TRBV28 | ASSIKYEQY
TRBD1 | TRBJ2-7 | TRBV6-1 | ASSSDRGPYEQY
TRBD1 | TRBJ1-6 | TRBV5-1 | ASSRNTGVGSPLH
TRBD2 | TRBJ2-7 | TRBV20-1 | SASGDYFTYEQY
NA | TRBJ2-5 | TRBV29-1 | SVDGGSGETQY
NA | TRBJ1-2 | TRBV2 | ATTTEVPSYT
NA | TRBJ1-2 | TRBV7-9 | ASSSPPIDGGGYT
TRBD2 | TRBJ2-3 | TRBV5-1 | ASSPSGLAAHTDTQY
TRBD2 | TRBJ2-5 | TRBV3-1 | ASSRWTSGSQETQY
TRBD2 | TRBJ2-1 | TRBV5-1 | ASSSGVSGNHFNEQF
NA | TRBJ2-2 | TRBV5-1 | ASSPLVRNTGELF
NA | TRBJ2-3 | TRBV15 | ATSRASYTQY
NA | TRBJ2-5 | TRBV7-9 | ASSLVSGSKETQY
TRBD1 | TRBJ1-2 | TRBV6-1 | ASTVGGAESGYT